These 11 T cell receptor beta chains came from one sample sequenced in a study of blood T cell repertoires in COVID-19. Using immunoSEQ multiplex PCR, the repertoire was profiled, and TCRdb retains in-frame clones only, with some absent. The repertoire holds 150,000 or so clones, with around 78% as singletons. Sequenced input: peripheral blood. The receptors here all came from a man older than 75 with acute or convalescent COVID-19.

In DNA form, the CDR3 reads TGCGCCAGCAGCCCTGGCGGAACAGGGGGCTCAGATACGCAGTATTTT. It specifies CASSPGGTGGSDTQYF. The chain joins TRBV5-1 to TRBJ2-3, with 9 bases lining up with TRBD1. Trimming removed 4 bases from V and 4 bases from J; junction bases left unmatched: 10. CDR3 length equals 16 residues. Germline CDR1 and CDR2: SGHRS and YFSETQ.

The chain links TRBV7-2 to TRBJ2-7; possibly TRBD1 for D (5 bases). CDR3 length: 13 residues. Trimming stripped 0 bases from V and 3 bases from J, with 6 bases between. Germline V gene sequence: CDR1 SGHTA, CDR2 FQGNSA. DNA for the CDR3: TGTGCCAGCAGCTTAGCCAGGGACTACGAGCAGTACTTC. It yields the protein CASSLARDYEQYF.

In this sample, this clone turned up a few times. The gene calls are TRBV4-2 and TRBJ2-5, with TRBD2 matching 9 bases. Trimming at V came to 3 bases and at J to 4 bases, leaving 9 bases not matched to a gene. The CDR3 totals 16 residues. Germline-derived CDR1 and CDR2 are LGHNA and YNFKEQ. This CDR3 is CASSQGGGGAPETQYF. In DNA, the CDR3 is TGTGCCAGCAGCCAGGGCGGCGGGGGGGCCCCAGAGACCCAGTACTTC.

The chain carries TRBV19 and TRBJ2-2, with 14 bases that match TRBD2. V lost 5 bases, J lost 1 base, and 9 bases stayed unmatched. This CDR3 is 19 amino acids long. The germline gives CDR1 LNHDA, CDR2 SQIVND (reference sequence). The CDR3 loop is CASSSSGLAGDRNTGELFF. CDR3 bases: TGTGCCAGTAGTTCTTCGGGACTAGCGGGGGACCGGAACACCGGGGAGCTGTTTTTT.

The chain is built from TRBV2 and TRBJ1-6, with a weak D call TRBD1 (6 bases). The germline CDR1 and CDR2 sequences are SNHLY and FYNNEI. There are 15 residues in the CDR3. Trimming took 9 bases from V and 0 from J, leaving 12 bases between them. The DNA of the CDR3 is TGTGCCAGATCGGACAGCAGCTCCTATAATTCACCCCTCCACTTT. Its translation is CARSDSSSYNSPLHF.

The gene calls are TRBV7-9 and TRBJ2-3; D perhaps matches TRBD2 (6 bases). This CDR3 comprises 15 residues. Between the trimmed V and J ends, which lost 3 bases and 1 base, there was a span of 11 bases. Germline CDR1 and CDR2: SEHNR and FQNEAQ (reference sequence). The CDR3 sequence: CASSFGTSRTDTQYF. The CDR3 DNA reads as TGTGCCAGCAGCTTTGGGACTTCCCGCACAGATACGCAGTATTTT.

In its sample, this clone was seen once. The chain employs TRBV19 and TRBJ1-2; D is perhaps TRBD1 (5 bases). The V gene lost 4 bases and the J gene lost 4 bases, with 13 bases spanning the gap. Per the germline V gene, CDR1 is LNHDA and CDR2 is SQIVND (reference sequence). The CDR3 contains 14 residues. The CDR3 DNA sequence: TGTGCCAGTAGTAACGACCCGGGGGGCTATGGCTACACCTTC. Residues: CASSNDPGGYGYTF.

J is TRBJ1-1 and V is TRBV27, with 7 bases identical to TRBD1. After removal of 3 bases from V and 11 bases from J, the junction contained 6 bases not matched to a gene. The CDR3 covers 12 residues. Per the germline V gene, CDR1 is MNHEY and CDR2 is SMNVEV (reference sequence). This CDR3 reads CASSFRGQKAFF. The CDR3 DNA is TGTGCCAGCAGTTTCCGGGGACAGAAGGCTTTCTTT.

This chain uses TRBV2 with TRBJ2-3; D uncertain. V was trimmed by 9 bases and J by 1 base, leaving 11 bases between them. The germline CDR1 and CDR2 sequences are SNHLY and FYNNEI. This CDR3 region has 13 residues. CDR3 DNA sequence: TGTGCCAGACAGATTTACGGCACAGATACGCAGTATTTT. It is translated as CARQIYGTDTQYF.

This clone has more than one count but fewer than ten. CDR3 nucleotide sequence: TGTGCCAGCAGCTTGAGGGGGACAGCTACTTCTGGGGCCAACGTCCTGACTTTC. Translating gives CASSLRGTATSGANVLTF. The chain joins TRBV5-6 to TRBJ2-6, with 7 bases identical to TRBD1. The CDR3 is 18 amino acids. CDR1 and CDR2 from the germline V gene are SGHDT and YYEEEE. With 1 base clipped from V and 1 base from J, the junction kept 8 bases outside the gene matches.

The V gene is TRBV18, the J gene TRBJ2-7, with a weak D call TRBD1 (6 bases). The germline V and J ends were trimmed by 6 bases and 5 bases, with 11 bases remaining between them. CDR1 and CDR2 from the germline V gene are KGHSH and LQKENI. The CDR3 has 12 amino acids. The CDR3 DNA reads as TGTGCCAGCTCTCAGGGGACCCACGAGCAGTACTTC. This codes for CASSQGTHEQYF.